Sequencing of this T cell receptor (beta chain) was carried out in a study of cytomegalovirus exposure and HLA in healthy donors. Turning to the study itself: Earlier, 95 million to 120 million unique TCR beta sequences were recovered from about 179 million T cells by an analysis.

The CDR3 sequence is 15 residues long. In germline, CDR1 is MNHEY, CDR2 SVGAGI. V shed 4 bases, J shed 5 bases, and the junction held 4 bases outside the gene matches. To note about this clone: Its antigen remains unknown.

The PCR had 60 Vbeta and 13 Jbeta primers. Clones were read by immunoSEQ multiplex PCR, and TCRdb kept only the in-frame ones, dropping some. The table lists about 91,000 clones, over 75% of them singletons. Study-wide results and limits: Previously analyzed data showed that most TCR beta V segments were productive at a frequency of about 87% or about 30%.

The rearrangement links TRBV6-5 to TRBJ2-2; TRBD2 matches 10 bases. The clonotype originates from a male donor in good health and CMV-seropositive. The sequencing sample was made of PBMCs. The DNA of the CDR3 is TGTGCCAGCAGTTCCCTAGCGGGGGCTACCGGGGAGCTGTTTTTT. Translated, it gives CASSSLAGATGELFF.